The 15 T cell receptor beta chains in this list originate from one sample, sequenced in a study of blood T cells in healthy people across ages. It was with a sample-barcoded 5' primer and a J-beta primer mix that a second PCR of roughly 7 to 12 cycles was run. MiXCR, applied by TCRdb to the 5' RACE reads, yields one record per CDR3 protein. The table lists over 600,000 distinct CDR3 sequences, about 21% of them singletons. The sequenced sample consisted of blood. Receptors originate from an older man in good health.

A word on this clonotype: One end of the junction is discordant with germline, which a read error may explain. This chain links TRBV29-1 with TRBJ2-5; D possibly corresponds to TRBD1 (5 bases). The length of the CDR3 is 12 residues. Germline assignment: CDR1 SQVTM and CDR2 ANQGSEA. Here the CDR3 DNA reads TGCAGCCCTAAGGGGCCGGAAGAAACCCAGTACTTC. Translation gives CSPKGPEETQYF.

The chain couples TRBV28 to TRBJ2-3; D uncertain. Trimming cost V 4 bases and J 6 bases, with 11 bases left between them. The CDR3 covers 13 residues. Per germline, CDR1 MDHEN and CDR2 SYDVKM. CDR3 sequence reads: CASSSPHLDTQYF. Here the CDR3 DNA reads TGTGCCAGCAGTTCACCCCATCTGGATACGCAGTATTTT.

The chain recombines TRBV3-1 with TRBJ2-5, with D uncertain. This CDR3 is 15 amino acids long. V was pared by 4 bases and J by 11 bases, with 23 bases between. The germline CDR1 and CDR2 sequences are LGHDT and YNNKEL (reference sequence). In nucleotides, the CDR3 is TGTGCCAGCAGCCTCTGGGATGGTGGCCGAAGTGAGCAGTACTTC. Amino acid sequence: CASSLWDGGRSEQYF.

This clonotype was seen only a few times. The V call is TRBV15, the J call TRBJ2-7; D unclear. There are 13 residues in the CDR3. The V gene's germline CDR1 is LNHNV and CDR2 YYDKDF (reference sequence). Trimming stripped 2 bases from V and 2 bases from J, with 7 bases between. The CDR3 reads CATSRQETYEQYF. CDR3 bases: TGTGCCACCAGCAGACAGGAGACCTACGAGCAGTACTTC.

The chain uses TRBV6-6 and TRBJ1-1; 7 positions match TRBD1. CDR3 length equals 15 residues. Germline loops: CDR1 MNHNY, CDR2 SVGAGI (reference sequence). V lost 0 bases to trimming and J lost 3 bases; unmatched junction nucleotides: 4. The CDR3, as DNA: TGTGCCAGCAGTTACTCAGGGGGCTTGGACACTGAAGCTTTCTTT. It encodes CASSYSGGLDTEAFF.

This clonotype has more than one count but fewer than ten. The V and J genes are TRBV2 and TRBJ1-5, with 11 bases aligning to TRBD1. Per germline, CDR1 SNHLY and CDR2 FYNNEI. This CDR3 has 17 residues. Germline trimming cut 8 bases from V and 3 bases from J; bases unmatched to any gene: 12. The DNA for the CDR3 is TGTGCCAGCTCAGGGGGCCCGGGACAGGGGGACAATCAGCCCCAGCATTTT. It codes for CASSGGPGQGDNQPQHF.

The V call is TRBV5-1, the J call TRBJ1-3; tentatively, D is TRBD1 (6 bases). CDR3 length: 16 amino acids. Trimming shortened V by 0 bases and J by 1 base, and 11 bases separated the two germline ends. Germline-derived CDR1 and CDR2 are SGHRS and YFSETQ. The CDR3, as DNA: TGCGCCAGCAGCTTGGCCAGTGGGACATCTGGAAACACCATATATTTT. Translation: CASSLASGTSGNTIYF.

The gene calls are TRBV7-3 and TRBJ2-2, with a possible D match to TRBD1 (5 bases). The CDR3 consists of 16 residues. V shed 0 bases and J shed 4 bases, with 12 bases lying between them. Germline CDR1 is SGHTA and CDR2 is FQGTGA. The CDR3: CASSLTGQGGTGELFF. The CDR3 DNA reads TGTGCCAGCAGCTTAACAGGCCAGGGTGGCACCGGGGAGCTGTTTTTT.

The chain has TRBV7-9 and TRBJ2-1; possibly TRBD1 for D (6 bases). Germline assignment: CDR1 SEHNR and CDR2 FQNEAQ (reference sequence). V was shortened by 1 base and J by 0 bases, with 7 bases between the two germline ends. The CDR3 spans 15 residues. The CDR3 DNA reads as TGTGCCAGCAGCTTAGTGGACAGCTCCTACAATGAGCAGTTCTTC. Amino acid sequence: CASSLVDSSYNEQFF.

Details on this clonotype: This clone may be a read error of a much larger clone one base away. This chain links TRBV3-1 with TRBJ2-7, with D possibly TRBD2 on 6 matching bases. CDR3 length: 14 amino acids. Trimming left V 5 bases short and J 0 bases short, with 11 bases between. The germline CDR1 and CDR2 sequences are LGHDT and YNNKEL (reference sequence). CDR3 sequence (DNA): TGTGCCAGCAGCACGGGACTGAGCTCCTACGAGCAGTACTTC. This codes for CASSTGLSSYEQYF.

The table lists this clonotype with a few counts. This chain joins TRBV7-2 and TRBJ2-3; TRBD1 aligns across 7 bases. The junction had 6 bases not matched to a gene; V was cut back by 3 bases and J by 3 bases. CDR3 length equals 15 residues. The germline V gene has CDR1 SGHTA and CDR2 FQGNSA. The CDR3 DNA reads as TGTGCCAGCAGCTTTCAACAGGGGAAGACAGATACGCAGTATTTT. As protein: CASSFQQGKTDTQYF.

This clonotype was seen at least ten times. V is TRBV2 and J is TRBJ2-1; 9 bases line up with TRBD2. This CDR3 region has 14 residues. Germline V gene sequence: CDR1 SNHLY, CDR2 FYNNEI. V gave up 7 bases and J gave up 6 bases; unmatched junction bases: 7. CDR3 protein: CASNTGTSSNEQFF. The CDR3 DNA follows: TGTGCCAGCAACACCGGGACTAGCTCCAATGAGCAGTTCTTC. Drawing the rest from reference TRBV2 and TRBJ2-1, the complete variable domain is EPEVTQTPSHQVTQMGQEVILRCVPISNHLYFYWYRQILGQKVEFLVSFYNNEISEKSEIFDDQFSVERPDGSNFTLKIRSTKLEDSAMYFCASNTGTSSNEQFFGPGTRLTVL.

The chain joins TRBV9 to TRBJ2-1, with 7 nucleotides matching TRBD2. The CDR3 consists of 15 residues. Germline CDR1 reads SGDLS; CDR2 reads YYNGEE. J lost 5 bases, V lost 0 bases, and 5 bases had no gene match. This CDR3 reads CASSVGGGGNNEQFF. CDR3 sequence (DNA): TGTGCCAGCAGCGTAGGGGGGGGAGGGAACAATGAGCAGTTCTTC.

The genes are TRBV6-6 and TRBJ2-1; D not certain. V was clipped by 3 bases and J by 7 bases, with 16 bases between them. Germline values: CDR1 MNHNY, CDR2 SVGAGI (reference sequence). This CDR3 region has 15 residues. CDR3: CASSYYRGGPNEQFF. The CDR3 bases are TGTGCCAGCAGTTATTATCGAGGCGGCCCGAATGAGCAGTTCTTC.

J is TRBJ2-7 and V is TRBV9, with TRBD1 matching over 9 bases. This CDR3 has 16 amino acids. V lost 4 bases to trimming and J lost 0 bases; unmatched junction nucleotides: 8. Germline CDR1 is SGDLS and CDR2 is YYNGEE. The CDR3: CASSPSTGGASYEQYF. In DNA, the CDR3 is TGTGCCAGCAGCCCATCGACAGGGGGGGCCTCCTACGAGCAGTACTTC.